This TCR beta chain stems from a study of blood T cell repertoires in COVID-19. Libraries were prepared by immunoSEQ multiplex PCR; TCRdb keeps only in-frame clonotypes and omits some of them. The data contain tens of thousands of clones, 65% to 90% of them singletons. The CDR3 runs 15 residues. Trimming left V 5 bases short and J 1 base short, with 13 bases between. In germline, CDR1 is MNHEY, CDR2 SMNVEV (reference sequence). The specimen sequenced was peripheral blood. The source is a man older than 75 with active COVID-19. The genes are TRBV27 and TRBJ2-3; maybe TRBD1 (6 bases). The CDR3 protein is CASSEQGSRTDTQYF. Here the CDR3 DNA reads TGTGCCAGCAGTGAACAGGGAAGTCGCACAGATACGCAGTATTTT.